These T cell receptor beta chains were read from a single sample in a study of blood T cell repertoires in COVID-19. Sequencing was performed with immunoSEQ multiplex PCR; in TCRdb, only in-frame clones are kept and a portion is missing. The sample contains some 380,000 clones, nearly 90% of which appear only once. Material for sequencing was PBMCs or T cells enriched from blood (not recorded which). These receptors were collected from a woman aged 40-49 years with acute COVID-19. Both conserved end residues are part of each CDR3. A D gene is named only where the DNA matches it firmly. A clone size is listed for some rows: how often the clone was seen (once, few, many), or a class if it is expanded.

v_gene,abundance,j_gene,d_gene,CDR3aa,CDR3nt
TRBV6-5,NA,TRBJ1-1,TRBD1,CASRGQGGGTEAFF,TGTGCCAGCAGAGGACAGGGCGGCGGCACTGAAGCTTTCTTT
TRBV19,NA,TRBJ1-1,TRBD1,CASGQANTEAFF,TGTGCCAGTGGACAGGCGAACACTGAAGCTTTCTTT
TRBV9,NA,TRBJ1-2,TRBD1,CASSPLGQRYGYTF,TGTGCCAGCAGCCCTCTGGGACAGCGCTATGGCTACACCTTC
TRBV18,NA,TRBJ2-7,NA,CASSPTRLEEPFRGWDYEQYF,TGTGCCAGCTCACCGACCAGGCTCGAGGAACCGTTCCGGGGGTGGGACTACGAGCAGTACTTC
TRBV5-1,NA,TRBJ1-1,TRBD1,CASSKGQGNNEAFF,TGCGCCAGCAGCAAGGGACAGGGGAATAATGAAGCTTTCTTT
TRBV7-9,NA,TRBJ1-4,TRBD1,CASSPDRDRGREKLFF,TGTGCCAGCAGCCCGGACCGGGACAGGGGGCGTGAAAAACTGTTTTTT
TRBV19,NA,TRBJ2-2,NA,CASSLGAGELFF,TGTGCCAGTAGCCTGGGGGCGGGGGAGCTGTTTTTT
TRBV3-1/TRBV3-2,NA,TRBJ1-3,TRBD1,CASSPLQGYTIYF,TGTGCCAGCAGTCCCTTACAGGGGTACACCATATATTTT
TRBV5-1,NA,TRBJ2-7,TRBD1,CASSVGTGRSYEQYF,TGCGCCAGCAGCGTCGGGACAGGGCGCTCCTACGAGCAGTACTTC
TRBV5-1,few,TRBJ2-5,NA,CASGRDSKETQYF,TGCGCCAGCGGGCGGGACAGCAAAGAGACCCAGTACTTC
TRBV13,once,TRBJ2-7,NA,CASSLSTYEQYF,TGTGCCAGCAGCTTATCAACCTACGAGCAGTACTTC
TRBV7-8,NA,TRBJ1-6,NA,CASSLVLSPLHF,TGTGCCAGCAGCCTTGTATTATCACCCCTCCACTTT
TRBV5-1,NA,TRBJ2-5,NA,CASSLGQLNQETQYF,TGCGCCAGCAGCTTGGGACAGCTGAACCAAGAGACCCAGTACTTC
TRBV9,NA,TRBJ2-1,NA,CASSVVPGAAREQFF,TGTGCCAGCAGCGTAGTGCCAGGGGCGGCTCGGGAGCAGTTCTTC
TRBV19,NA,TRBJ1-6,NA,CASSATGGDASPLHF,TGTGCCAGTAGTGCGACTGGGGGCGACGCTTCACCCCTCCACTTT
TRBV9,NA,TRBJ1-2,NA,CASSVGLTLKPNYGYTF,TGTGCCAGCAGCGTGGGACTCACCTTAAAGCCCAACTATGGCTACACCTTC
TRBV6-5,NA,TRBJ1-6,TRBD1,CASSLRQGSNSPLHF,TGTGCCAGCAGTCTGCGACAGGGGAGCAATTCACCCCTCCACTTT
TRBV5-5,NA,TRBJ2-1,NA,CASSARGNVYNEQFF,TGTGCCAGCAGCGCGAGGGGGAACGTCTACAATGAGCAGTTCTTC
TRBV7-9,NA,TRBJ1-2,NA,CASSPGGVSQYGYTF,TGTGCCAGCAGCCCTGGAGGGGTCAGCCAGTATGGCTACACCTTC
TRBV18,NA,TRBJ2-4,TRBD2,CASSPPGLAGGENIQYF,TGTGCCAGCTCACCACCGGGACTAGCGGGGGGTGAAAACATTCAGTACTTC
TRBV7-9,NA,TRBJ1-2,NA,CASSPPARTTGYTF,TGTGCCAGCAGCCCCCCCGCGCGGACAACGGGCTACACCTTC
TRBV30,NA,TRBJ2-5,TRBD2,CAWGPYKGGETQYF,TGTGCCTGGGGACCCTACAAGGGAGGGGAGACCCAGTACTTC
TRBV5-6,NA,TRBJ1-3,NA,CASSPGGNTIYF,TGTGCCAGCAGCCCCGGGGGAAACACCATATATTTT
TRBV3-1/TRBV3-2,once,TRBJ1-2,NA,CASSQGRGNGYTF,TGTGCCAGCAGCCAGGGCAGGGGAAATGGCTACACCTTC
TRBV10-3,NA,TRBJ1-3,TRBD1,CAGGQFSSGNTIYF,TGTGCCGGGGGACAGTTTTCCTCTGGAAACACCATATATTTT
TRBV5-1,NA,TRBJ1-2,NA,CASSLGQLLNYGYTF,TGCGCCAGCAGCTTGGGACAGCTGCTGAACTATGGCTACACCTTC
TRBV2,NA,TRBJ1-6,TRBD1,CARLSGTGSNSPLHF,TGTGCCAGATTATCGGGGACAGGGTCTAATTCACCCCTCCACTTT
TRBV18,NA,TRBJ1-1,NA,CASSLQGNTEAFF,TGTGCCAGCTCGTTACAGGGGAACACTGAAGCTTTCTTT
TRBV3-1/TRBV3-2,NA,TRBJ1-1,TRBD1,CASSQDSGQGTEAFF,TGTGCCAGCAGCCAAGATTCGGGACAGGGTACTGAAGCTTTCTTT
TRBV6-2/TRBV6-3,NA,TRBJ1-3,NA,CASSPWRGSGNTIYF,TGTGCCAGCAGCCCCTGGCGAGGCTCTGGAAACACCATATATTTT
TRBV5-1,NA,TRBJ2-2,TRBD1,CASSRGQAGELFF,TGCGCCAGCAGCCGGGGACAGGCCGGGGAGCTGTTTTTT
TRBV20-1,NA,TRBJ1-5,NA,CSASPVTYSNQPQHF,TGCAGTGCTAGTCCCGTTACTTATAGTAATCAGCCCCAGCATTTT
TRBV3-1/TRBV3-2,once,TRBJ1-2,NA,CASSLTGRANYGYTF,TGTGCCAGCAGTCTAACAGGGAGAGCTAACTATGGCTACACCTTC
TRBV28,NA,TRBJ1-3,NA,CASSFQNSGNTIYF,TGTGCCAGCAGTTTTCAAAACTCTGGAAACACCATATATTTT
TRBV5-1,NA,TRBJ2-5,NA,CASSLAGVTETQYF,TGCGCCAGCAGCTTGGCAGGGGTTACGGAGACCCAGTACTTC
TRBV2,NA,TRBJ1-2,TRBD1,CASRKGTDRINYGYTF,TGTGCCAGCAGGAAGGGGACAGACCGAATTAACTATGGCTACACCTTC
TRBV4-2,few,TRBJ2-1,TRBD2,CASSQDWSLAGDNEQFF,TGTGCCAGCAGCCAAGATTGGTCACTAGCGGGGGACAATGAGCAGTTCTTC
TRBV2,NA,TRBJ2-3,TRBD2,CASTRTSGGAGTDTQYF,TGTGCCAGCACTCGGACTAGCGGGGGAGCTGGCACAGATACGCAGTATTTT
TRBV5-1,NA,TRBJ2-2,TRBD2,CASSLAVGGANTGELFF,TGCGCCAGCAGCTTGGCCGTTGGGGGGGCGAACACCGGGGAGCTGTTTTTT